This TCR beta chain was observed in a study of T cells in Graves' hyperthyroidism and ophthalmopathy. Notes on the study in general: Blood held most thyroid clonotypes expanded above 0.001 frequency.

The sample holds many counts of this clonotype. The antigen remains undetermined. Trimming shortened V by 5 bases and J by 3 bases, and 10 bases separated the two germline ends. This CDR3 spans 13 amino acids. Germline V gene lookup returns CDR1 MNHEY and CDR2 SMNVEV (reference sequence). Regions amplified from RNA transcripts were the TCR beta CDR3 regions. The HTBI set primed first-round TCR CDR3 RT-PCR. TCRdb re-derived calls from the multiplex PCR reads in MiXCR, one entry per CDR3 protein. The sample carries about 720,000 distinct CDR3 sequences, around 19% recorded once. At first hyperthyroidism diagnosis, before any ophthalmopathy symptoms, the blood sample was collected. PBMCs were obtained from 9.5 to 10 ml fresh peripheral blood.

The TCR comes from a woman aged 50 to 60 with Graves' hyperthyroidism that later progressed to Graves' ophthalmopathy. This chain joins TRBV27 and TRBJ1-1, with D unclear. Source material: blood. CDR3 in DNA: TGTGCCAGCAGTCCCCGAGGTTACACTGAAGCTTTCTTT. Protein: CASSPRGYTEAFF.